This T cell receptor (beta chain) was observed in a study of T cells in Graves' hyperthyroidism and ophthalmopathy. The CDR3 contains 16 residues. Germline V gene lookup returns CDR1 SGHDN and CDR2 FVKESK. The V gene lost 4 bases and the J gene lost 5 bases, with 19 bases spanning the gap. Researchers took RNA transcripts and amplified the TCR beta CDR3 regions from them. The HTBI primer set drove a first-round RT-PCR of the TCR CDR3. In TCRdb, the multiplex PCR reads were re-called with MiXCR into one record per CDR3 protein. The sample shows hundreds of thousands of distinct CDR3 sequences, less than 25% of them seen only once. Note on this clonotype: A much larger clone differs by one base, so this may be a read error.

This clonotype was obtained from a young man with Graves' ophthalmopathy. Sequencing input: blood. The chain is built from TRBV14 and TRBJ2-3; D call uncertain. This CDR3 is CASSLKMGLIIDTQYF. The DNA of the CDR3 is TGTGCCAGCAGCCTAAAGATGGGTCTAATCATAGATACGCAGTATTTT. The whole variable domain, remainder taken from reference TRBV14 and TRBJ2-3, is EAGVTQFPSHSVIEKGQTVTLRCDPISGHDNLYWYRRVMGKEIKFLLHFVKESKQDESGMPNNRFLAERTGGTYSTLKVQPAELEDSGVYFCASSLKMGLIIDTQYFGPGTRLTVL.